This T cell receptor beta chain was identified in a study of CD8 T cells in ankylosing spondylitis. Points on this clonotype: Its antigen is still unknown.

Making use of molecular barcodes, quantitative 5'-RACE generated TCR beta libraries. A single record per CDR3 protein comes from TCRdb applying MiXCR to the 5' RACE reads. The sample has roughly 450,000 distinct CDR3 sequences, roughly 25% seen once; the top ten hold about 0.92%. Germline V gene lookup returns CDR1 SGHVS and CDR2 FNYEAQ. The CDR3 contains 15 residues. With 4 bases clipped from V and 4 bases from J, the junction kept 9 bases outside the gene matches. The study, taken as a whole, reports: What seemed typical of ankylosing spondylitis blood was a TCR beta motif built from roughly 8 highly homologous variants. Significantly higher representation of disease-linked clones was reported for matched ankylosing spondylitis synovial fluid.

The source is a male donor with ankylosing spondylitis. The V and J genes are TRBV7-6 and TRBJ2-5, with 7 positions matching TRBD1. Sequencing was done on a sample of blood, either unsorted or a sorted T cell fraction (not recorded which). DNA of the CDR3: TGTGCCAGCAGCTCGATGACAGGGTGTGGAGAGACCCAGTACTTC. It encodes CASSSMTGCGETQYF. Using reference TRBV7-6 and TRBJ2-5 for the parts outside the CDR3, the full variable domain is GAGVSQSPRYKVTKRGQDVALRCDPISGHVSLYWYRQALGQGPEFLTYFNYEAQQDKSGLPNDRFSAERPEGSISTLTIQRTEQRDSAMYRCASSSMTGCGETQYFGPGTRLLVL.